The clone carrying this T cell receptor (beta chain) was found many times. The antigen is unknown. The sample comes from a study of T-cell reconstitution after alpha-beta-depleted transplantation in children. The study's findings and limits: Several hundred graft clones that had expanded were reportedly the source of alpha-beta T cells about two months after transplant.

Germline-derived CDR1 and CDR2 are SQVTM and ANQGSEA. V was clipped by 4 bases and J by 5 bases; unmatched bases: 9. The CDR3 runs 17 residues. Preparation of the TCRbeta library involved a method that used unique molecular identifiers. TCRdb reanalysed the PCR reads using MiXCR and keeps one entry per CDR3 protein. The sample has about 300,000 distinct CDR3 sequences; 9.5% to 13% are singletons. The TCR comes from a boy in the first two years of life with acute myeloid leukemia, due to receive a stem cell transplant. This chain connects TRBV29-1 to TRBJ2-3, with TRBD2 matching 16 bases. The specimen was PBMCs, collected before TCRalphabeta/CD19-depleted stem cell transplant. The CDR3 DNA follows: TGCAGCGTTGCCCCCGGGACTAGCGGGGGGGTTCTAGATACGCAGTATTTT. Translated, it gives CSVAPGTSGGVLDTQYF.